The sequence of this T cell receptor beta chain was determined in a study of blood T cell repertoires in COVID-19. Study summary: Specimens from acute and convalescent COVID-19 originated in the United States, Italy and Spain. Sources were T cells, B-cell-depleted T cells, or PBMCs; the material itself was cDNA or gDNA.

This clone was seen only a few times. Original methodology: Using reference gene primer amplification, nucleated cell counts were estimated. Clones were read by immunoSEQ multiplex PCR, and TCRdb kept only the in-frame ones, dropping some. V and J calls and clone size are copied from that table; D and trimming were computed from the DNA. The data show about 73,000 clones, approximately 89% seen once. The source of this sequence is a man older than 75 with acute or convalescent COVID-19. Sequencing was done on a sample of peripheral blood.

The CDR3 DNA reads as TGTGCCAGCAGCCAGGGGACAGGGGCTAACATAGTCTACGAGCAGTACTTC. It encodes CASSQGTGANIVYEQYF. This chain uses TRBV5-4 with TRBJ2-7; 10 bases match TRBD1. CDR1 is SGHNT and CDR2 is YYREEE in the germline V gene (reference sequence). The V and J ends lost 4 bases and 3 bases, in that order; junction bases with no gene match: 13. This CDR3 comprises 17 residues.